This TCR beta chain was documented in a study of radiation and T cells in renal cell carcinoma. CDR1 and CDR2 (germline): SGHNT, YYREEE (reference sequence). Unmatched junction bases numbered 22, after V lost 4 bases and J lost 5 bases. CDR3 length: 19 amino acids. Clones were sequenced by immunoSEQ multiplex PCR, and TCRdb holds only the in-frame ones, with some missing. The data contain around 99,000 clones, around 83% of them singletons. Indicated time point: blood 4 weeks post-SBRT, at nephrectomy. Treatment reported: 15 Gy SBRT to primary tumor, nephrectomy 4 weeks later. Serial blood draws occurred at baseline and 2 and 4 weeks post-SBRT.

The origin of this receptor is a man between 60 and 70 years old with renal cell carcinoma. The starting material was blood, obtained from a patient whose treatment included radiotherapy and nephrectomy. V usage is TRBV5-4 and J usage is TRBJ2-5, with 8 bases matching TRBD2. CDR3 region: CASSHERREGIIMGETQYF. CDR3 DNA: TGTGCCAGCAGCCATGAAAGACGGGAGGGCATTATAATGGGGGAGACCCAGTACTTC.